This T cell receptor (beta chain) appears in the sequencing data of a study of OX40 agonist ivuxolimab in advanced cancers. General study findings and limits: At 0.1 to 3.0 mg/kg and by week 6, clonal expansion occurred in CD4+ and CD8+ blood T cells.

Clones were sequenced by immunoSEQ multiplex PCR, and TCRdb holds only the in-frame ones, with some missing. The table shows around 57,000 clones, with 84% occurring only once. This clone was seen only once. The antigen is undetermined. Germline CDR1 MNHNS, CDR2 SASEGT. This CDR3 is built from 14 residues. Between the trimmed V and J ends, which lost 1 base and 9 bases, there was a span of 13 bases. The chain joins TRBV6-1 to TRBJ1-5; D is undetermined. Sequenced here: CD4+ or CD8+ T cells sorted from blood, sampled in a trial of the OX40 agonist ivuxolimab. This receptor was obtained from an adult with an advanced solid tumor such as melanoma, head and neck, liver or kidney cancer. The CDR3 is CASSEVQKPRPQHF. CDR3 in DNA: TGTGCCAGCAGTGAAGTGCAGAAACCTCGGCCCCAGCATTTT.